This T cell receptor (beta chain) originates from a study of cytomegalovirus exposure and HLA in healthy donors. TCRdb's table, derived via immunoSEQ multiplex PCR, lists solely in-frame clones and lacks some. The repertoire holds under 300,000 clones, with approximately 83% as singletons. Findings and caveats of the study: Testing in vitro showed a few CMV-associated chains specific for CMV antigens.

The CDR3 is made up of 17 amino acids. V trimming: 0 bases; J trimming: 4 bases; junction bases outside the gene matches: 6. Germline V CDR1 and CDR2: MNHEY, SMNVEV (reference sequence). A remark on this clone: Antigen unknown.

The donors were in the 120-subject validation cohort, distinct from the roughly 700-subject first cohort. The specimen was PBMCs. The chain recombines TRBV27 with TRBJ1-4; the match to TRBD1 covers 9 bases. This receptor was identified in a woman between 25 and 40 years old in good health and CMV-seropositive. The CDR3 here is CASSLSSGTGFNEKLFF. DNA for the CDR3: TGTGCCAGCAGTTTATCATCCGGGACAGGGTTTAATGAAAAACTGTTTTTT.